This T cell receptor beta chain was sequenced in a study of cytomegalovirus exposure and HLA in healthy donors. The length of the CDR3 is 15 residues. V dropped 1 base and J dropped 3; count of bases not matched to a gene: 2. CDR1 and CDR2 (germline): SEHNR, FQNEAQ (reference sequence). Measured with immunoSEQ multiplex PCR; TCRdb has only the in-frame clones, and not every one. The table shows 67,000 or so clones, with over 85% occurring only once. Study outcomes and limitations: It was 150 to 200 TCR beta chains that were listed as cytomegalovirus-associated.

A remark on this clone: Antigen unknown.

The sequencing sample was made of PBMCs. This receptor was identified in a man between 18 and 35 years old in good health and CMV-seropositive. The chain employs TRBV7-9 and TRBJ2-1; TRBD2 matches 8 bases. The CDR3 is CASSLGLANYNEQFF. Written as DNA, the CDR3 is TGTGCCAGCAGCTTAGGACTAGCGAACTACAATGAGCAGTTCTTC.